This T cell receptor (beta chain) came from a study of blood T cell repertoires in COVID-19. In the study overall: The origin of the acute and convalescent COVID-19 samples was the United States, Italy and Spain. The analysed material was cDNA or gDNA that came from T cells, B-cell-depleted T cells, or PBMCs.

Trimming cost V 3 bases and J 5 bases, with 10 bases left between them. In germline, CDR1 is LNHNV, CDR2 YYDKDF (reference sequence). The length of the CDR3 is 13 residues. Authors' methods: Nucleated cell number was recorded as an estimate derived from reference gene primer amplification. Clones were sequenced by immunoSEQ multiplex PCR, and TCRdb holds only the in-frame ones, with some missing. Clone size and V and J calls were adopted from that table, with D and trimming inferred from the DNA. The table shows some 290,000 clones, with 90% occurring only once. The chain couples TRBV15 to TRBJ1-1; no definite D call. This clonotype originated in a woman between 35 and 50 years old with COVID-19, enrolled during active disease. What was sequenced was peripheral blood. The CDR3, as DNA: TGTGCCACCAGCAGCGGGTTTGGGACTGAAGCTTTCTTT. Translated, it gives CATSSGFGTEAFF.